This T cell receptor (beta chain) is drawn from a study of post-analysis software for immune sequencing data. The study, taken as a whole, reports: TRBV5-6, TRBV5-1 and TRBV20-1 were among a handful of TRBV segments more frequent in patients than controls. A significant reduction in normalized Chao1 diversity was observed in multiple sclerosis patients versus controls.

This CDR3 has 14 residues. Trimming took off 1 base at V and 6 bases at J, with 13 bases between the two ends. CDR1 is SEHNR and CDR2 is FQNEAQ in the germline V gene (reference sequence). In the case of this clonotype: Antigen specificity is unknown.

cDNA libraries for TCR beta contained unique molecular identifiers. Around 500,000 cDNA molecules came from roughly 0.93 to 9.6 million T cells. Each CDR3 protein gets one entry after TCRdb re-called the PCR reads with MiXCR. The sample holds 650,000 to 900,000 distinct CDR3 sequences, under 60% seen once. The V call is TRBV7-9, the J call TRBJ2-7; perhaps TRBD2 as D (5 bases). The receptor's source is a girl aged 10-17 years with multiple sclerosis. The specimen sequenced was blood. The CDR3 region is CASSLVALASEQYF. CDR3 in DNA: TGTGCCAGCAGCTTAGTTGCGCTAGCTTCCGAGCAGTACTTC.